Below, 19 T cell receptor beta chains from the same sample are listed, as sequenced in a study of cytomegalovirus exposure and HLA in healthy donors. The study ran its PCR with 60 Vbeta and 13 Jbeta primers. TCRdb's table, derived via immunoSEQ multiplex PCR, lists solely in-frame clones and lacks some. This table holds 65,000 to 90,000 clones, roughly 90% found once. The sequencing sample was made of PBMCs. The receptors were gathered from a woman under 40 in good health and CMV-seronegative.

The V call is TRBV19, the J call TRBJ2-1; 11 positions agree with TRBD2. CDR1 and CDR2 (germline): LNHDA, SQIVND (reference sequence). V was clipped by 1 base and J by 14 bases; unmatched bases: 7. The CDR3 loop spans 14 amino acids. In nucleotides, the CDR3 is TGTGCCAGTAGTATAGGCGTAGCGGGAGGGCCGGAGTTCTTC. It specifies CASSIGVAGGPEFF.

The chain joins TRBV14 to TRBJ2-4; 7 positions match TRBD1. From germline, CDR1 is SGHDN and CDR2 FVKESK. The CDR3 is 13 residues long. J gave up 9 bases and V 2 bases, and 4 bases lay outside the gene matches. CDR3 in amino acids: CASSQRQGSIQYF. The CDR3 DNA reads as TGTGCCAGCAGCCAACGACAGGGAAGCATTCAGTACTTC.

CDR3 protein: CASRFKASGRTGELFF. The CDR3 DNA sequence: TGTGCCAGCAGATTTAAGGCTAGCGGGAGAACCGGGGAGCTGTTTTTT. The chain joins TRBV28 to TRBJ2-2; 10 bases match TRBD2. J was trimmed by 5 bases and V by 6 bases; bases with no gene match: 9. There are 16 residues in the CDR3. The V gene's germline CDR1 is MDHEN and CDR2 SYDVKM.

Turning to this clone: At one end, the junction sequence differs from germline, possibly due to a read error. The rearrangement links TRBV5-1 to TRBJ1-1; 9 nucleotides agree with TRBD1. Germline loops: CDR1 SGHRS, CDR2 YFSETQ. CDR3 size: 14 residues. CDR3 DNA sequence: TGCGCCGGCAGCTTACAGGGGGCGGGCACTGAAGCTTTCTTT. Translating gives CAGSLQGAGTEAFF.

The chain is built from TRBV27 and TRBJ2-3, with no clear D. Trimming took 10 bases from V and 14 from J, leaving 19 bases between them. This CDR3 is 11 amino acids long. Germline CDR1 reads MNHEY; CDR2 reads SMNVEV (reference sequence). CDR3 bases: TGTGCCACCTCCGGCGGTTCAAGTTTGTATTTT. Protein: CATSGGSSLYF.

V is TRBV28 and J is TRBJ1-2; TRBD1 aligns across 8 bases. Germline CDR1 reads MDHEN; CDR2 reads SYDVKM. The junction had 5 bases not matched to a gene; V was cut back by 9 bases and J by 5 bases. This CDR3 region has 12 residues. CDR3 DNA: TGTGCCAGTACAGGGGGTTATTATGGCTACACCTTC. The encoded protein is CASTGGYYGYTF.

The chain carries TRBV5-4 and TRBJ2-7; 14 bases are a match to TRBD2. Germline V gene data show CDR1 as SGHNT and CDR2 as YYREEE (reference sequence). The CDR3 is 13 amino acids. The ends lost 4 bases at V and 9 bases at J; junction bases unmatched: 3. DNA of the CDR3: TGTGCCAGCAGCCCGGGACTAGCGGGAGTGCAGTACTTC. Amino acid sequence: CASSPGLAGVQYF.

The CDR3 sequence is CASSLGESTNEKLFF. The CDR3, as DNA: TGTGCCAGCAGCCTCGGGGAGTCAACTAATGAAAAACTGTTTTTT. The chain has TRBV7-9 and TRBJ1-4, with D uncertain. Trimming left V 5 bases short and J 0 bases short, with 10 bases between. The CDR3 loop spans 15 amino acids. Germline assignment: CDR1 SEHNR and CDR2 FQNEAQ (reference sequence). The whole variable domain, filled in from reference TRBV7-9 and TRBJ1-4, reads DTGVSQNPRHKITKRGQNVTFRCDPISEHNRLYWYRQTLGQGPEFLTYFQNEAQLEKSRLLSDRFSAERPKGSFSTLEIQRTEQGDSAMYLCASSLGESTNEKLFFGSGTQLSVL.

The chain links TRBV7-2 to TRBJ2-3, with D unclear. The CDR3 runs 13 residues. CDR1 SGHTA and CDR2 FQGNSA come from the germline V gene. Trimming stripped 4 bases from V and 0 bases from J, with 5 bases between. The CDR3 reads CASSSPSTDTQYF. CDR3 nucleotide sequence: TGTGCCAGCAGCTCTCCTAGCACAGATACGCAGTATTTT.

With regard to this clone: Distinct nucleotide sequences in the sample also encode this CDR3. The rearrangement links TRBV28 to TRBJ1-2, with D possibly being TRBD1 (5 bases). Trimming took 4 bases from V and 0 from J, leaving 12 bases between them. Germline V gene lookup returns CDR1 MDHEN and CDR2 SYDVKM. The CDR3 is 15 amino acids. The CDR3 DNA sequence: TGTGCCAGCAGTTCCCCAGGGACTACTAACTATGGCTACACCTTC. Translated, it gives CASSSPGTTNYGYTF.

This clone has just a few counts. The chain uses TRBV7-3 and TRBJ2-6; 10 bases line up with TRBD2. CDR3 length equals 17 residues. Germline lookup yields CDR1 SGHTA and CDR2 FQGTGA. The V segment lost 4 bases and the J segment 2 bases; nucleotides outside the gene matches: 5. This CDR3 reads CASSWLAGVAGANVLTF. The CDR3 DNA reads as TGTGCCAGCAGCTGGCTAGCGGGAGTGGCTGGGGCCAACGTCCTGACTTTC.

The chain couples TRBV28 to TRBJ1-2; D call uncertain. CDR1 is MDHEN and CDR2 is SYDVKM in the germline V gene. Between the trimmed V and J ends, which lost 10 bases and 6 bases, there was a span of 21 bases. The CDR3 runs to 14 residues. This CDR3 reads CATHRRPGGNGYTF. The CDR3 bases are TGTGCCACCCATCGTAGGCCGGGAGGGAATGGCTACACCTTC.

The chain has TRBV5-4 and TRBJ1-1; 7 nucleotides match TRBD1. Germline trimming cut 3 bases from V and 3 bases from J; bases unmatched to any gene: 5. Germline values: CDR1 SGHNT, CDR2 YYREEE (reference sequence). The CDR3 runs 14 residues. The CDR3 DNA is TGTGCCAGCAGCTCTCAGACAGGGTACACTGAAGCTTTCTTT. It yields the protein CASSSQTGYTEAFF.

The gene calls are TRBV4-1 and TRBJ1-5, with D possibly being TRBD1 (5 bases). The V gene's germline CDR1 is MGHRA and CDR2 YSYEKL. This CDR3 comprises 14 residues. V dropped 3 bases and J dropped 6 bases, with 12 bases sitting between them. In DNA, the CDR3 is TGCGCCAGCAGCCACGGGGGAGGAAGTCAGCCCCAGCATTTT. Residues: CASSHGGGSQPQHF.

J is TRBJ2-3 and V is TRBV7-9, with TRBD2 matching over 10 bases. V lost 4 bases, J lost 0 bases, and 10 bases stayed unmatched. The CDR3 is 18 amino acids. In germline, CDR1 is SEHNR, CDR2 FQNEAQ (reference sequence). The CDR3, as DNA: TGTGCCAGCAGCTCGGAGCGGGAGGGCTCCTCTAGCACAGATACGCAGTATTTT. Encoded protein: CASSSEREGSSSTDTQYF.

This chain uses TRBV10-3 with TRBJ1-4; perhaps TRBD1 as D (5 bases). Germline V gene lookup returns CDR1 ENHRY and CDR2 SYGVKD. Trimming removed 1 base from V and 7 bases from J, with 7 bases in between. The CDR3 runs to 13 residues. CDR3: CAISEWGGEKLFF. The DNA for the CDR3 is TGTGCCATCAGTGAGTGGGGCGGTGAAAAACTGTTTTTT.

The V call is TRBV4-3, the J call TRBJ2-1, with 8 bases aligning to TRBD1. Germline assignment: CDR1 LGHNA and CDR2 YSLEER. V trimming: 0 bases; J trimming: 8 bases; junction bases outside the gene matches: 12. The CDR3 spans 17 residues. CDR3 sequence (DNA): TGCGCCAGCAGCCAAGACCTCAGAGGACAGGGTTTCGATGAGCAGTTCTTC. This encodes CASSQDLRGQGFDEQFF.

Here the CDR3 reads CSVGLLNEQFF. In nucleotides, the CDR3 is TGCAGCGTTGGACTACTCAATGAGCAGTTCTTC. The rearrangement uses TRBV29-1 and TRBJ2-1; TRBD2 is a possible D gene (5 bases). Germline CDR1 is SQVTM and CDR2 is ANQGSEA. Between the trimmed V and J ends, which lost 4 bases and 6 bases, there was a span of 7 bases. There are 11 residues in the CDR3.

On this clone: At one end, the junction sequence differs from germline, possibly due to a read error. This sequence joins TRBV7-7 and TRBJ1-1; no firm D call. The CDR3 has 13 amino acids. Germline V gene sequence: CDR1 SSHAT, CDR2 FNYEAQ (reference sequence). CDR3 nucleotides: TGTGCTAGCAGCTTAGACTACTATGGTGAAGCTTTCTTT. As protein: CASSLDYYGEAFF.